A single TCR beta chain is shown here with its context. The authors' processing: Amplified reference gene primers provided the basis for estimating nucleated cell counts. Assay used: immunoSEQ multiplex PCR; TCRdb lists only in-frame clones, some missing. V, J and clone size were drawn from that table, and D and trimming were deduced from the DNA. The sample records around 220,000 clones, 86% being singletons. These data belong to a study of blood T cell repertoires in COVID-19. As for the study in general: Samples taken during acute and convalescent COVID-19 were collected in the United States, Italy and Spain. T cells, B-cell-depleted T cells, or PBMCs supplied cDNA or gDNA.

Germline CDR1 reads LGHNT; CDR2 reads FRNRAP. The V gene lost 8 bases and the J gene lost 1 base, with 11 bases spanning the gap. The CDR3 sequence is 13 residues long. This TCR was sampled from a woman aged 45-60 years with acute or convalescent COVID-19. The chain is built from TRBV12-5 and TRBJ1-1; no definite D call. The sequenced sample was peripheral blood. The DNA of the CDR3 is TGTGCTAGTAGATGGGCCTCGAACACTGAAGCTTTCTTT. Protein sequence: CASRWASNTEAFF. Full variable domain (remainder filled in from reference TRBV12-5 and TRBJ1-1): DARVTQTPRHKVTEMGQEVTMRCQPILGHNTVFWYRQTMMQGLELLAYFRNRAPLDDSGMPKDRFSAEMPDATLATLKIQPSEPRDSAVYFCASRWASNTEAFFGQGTRLTVV.